This TCR beta chain was captured in a study of blood T cell repertoires in COVID-19. Across the whole study: Material from acute and convalescent COVID-19 was sourced from the United States, Italy and Spain. Sources were T cells, B-cell-depleted T cells, or PBMCs; the material itself was cDNA or gDNA.

TCRdb's table, derived via immunoSEQ multiplex PCR, lists solely in-frame clones and lacks some. The sample has about 62,000 clones; around 89% are singletons. In germline, CDR1 is MNHEY, CDR2 SVGEGT. J lost 3 bases, V lost 5 bases, and 5 bases had no gene match. This CDR3 is built from 15 residues. V is TRBV6-2 or TRBV6-3 and J is TRBJ2-7, with 12 bases matching TRBD1. The sequencing input was peripheral blood. This TCR was recovered from a woman aged 60-75 years with acute or convalescent COVID-19. The CDR3, as DNA: TGTGCCAGCAGTCGCGGGACAGGGGGCCTCTACGAGCAGTACGTC. Translating gives CASSRGTGGLYEQYV.